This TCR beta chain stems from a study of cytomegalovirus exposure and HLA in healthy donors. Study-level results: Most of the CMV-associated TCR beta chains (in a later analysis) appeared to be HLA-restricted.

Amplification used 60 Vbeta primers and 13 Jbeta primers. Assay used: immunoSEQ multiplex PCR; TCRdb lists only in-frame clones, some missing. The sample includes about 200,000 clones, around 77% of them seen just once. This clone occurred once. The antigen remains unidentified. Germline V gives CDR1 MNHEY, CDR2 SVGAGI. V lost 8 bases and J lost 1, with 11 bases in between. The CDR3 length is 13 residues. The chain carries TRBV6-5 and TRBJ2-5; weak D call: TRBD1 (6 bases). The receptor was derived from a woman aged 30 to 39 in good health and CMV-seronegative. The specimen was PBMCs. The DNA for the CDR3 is TGTGCCAGCGGGGGCCCTCTCCAAGAGACCCAGTACTTC. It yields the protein CASGGPLQETQYF.